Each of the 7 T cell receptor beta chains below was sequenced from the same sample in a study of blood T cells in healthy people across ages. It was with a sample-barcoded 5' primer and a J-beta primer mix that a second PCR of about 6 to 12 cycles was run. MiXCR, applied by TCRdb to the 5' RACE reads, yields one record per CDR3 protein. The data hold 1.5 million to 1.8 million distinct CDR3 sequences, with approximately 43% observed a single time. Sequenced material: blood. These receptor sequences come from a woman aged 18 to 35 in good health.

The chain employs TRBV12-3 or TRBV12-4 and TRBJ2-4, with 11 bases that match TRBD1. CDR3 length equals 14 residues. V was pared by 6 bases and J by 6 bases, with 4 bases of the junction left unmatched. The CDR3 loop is CASSRGQGVNIQYF. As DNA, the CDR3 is TGTGCCAGCAGCCGGGGACAGGGGGTAAACATTCAGTACTTC.

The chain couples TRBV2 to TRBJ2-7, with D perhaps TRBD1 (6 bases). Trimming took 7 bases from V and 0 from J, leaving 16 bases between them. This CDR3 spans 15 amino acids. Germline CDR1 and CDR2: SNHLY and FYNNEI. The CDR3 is CASIPSQGSSYEQYF. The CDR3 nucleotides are TGTGCCAGCATACCCTCACAGGGTAGCTCCTACGAGCAGTACTTC.

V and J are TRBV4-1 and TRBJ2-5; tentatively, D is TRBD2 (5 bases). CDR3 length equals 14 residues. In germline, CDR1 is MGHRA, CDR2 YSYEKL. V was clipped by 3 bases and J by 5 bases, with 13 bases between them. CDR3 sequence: CASSHVAGLETQYF. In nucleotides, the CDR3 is TGCGCCAGCAGCCACGTGGCGGGTCTGGAGACCCAGTACTTC.

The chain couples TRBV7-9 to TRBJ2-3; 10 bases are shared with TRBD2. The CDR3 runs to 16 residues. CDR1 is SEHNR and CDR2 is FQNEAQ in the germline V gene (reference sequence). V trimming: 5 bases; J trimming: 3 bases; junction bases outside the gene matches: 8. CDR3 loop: CASSQRGLASTDTQYF. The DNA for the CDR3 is TGTGCCAGCAGCCAACGGGGACTAGCGTCGACAGATACGCAGTATTTT.

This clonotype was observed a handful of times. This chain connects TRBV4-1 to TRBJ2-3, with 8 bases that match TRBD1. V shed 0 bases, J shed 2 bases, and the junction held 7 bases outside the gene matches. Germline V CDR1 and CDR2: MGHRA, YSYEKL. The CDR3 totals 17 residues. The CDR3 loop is CASSQEGTGDYTDTQYF. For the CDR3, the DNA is TGCGCCAGCAGCCAAGAAGGGACAGGAGACTACACAGATACGCAGTATTTT.

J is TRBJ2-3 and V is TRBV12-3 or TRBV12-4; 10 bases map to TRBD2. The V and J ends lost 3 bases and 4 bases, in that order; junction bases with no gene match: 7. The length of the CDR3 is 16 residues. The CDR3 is CASSLGLASRADTQYF. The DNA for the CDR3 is TGTGCCAGCAGTTTGGGACTAGCGTCAAGAGCAGATACGCAGTATTTT.

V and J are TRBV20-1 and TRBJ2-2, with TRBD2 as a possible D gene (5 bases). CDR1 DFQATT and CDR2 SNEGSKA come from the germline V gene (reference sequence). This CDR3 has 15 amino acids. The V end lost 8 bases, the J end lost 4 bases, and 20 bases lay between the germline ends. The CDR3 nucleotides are TGCAGTACAAGATCGGGGATTTCGAGCACCGGGGAGCTGTTTTTT. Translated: CSTRSGISSTGELFF.